A selection of T cell receptor beta chains follows, all from one sample in a study of OX40 agonist ivuxolimab in advanced cancers. The assay was immunoSEQ multiplex PCR, and TCRdb's table has in-frame clones only and misses some. The sample records more than 75,000 clones, 84% being singletons. Sequenced here: CD4+ or CD8+ T cells sorted from blood, sampled in a trial of the OX40 agonist ivuxolimab. The receptor set was obtained from an adult with an advanced solid tumor such as melanoma, head and neck, liver or kidney cancer. The CDR3 runs from the conserved cysteine through the conserved F or W. D genes are given only for firm matches. Rows may omit the clone size; those that give it use once, few, many or a size class.

cdr3_length: 14
clone_size: .
v_call: TRBV6-5
d_call: .
j_call: TRBJ2-1
cdr3_aa: CASSYFKVGTEQFF
cdr3_nt: TGTGCCAGCAGTTACTTCAAAGTGGGTACTGAGCAGTTCTTC

cdr3_length: 14
clone_size: .
v_call: TRBV6-5
d_call: .
j_call: TRBJ2-7
cdr3_aa: CASSYGQGMLEQYF
cdr3_nt: TGTGCCAGCAGTTACGGTCAGGGTATGCTCGAGCAGTACTTC

cdr3_length: 16
clone_size: .
v_call: TRBV19
d_call: .
j_call: TRBJ1-1
cdr3_aa: CASSIPGSPLNTEAFF
cdr3_nt: TGTGCCAGTAGTATCCCAGGGTCACCCTTGAACACTGAAGCTTTCTTT

cdr3_length: 13
clone_size: .
v_call: TRBV28
d_call: .
j_call: TRBJ1-1
cdr3_aa: CASSPLDGAEAFF
cdr3_nt: TGTGCCAGCAGTCCCCTGGACGGGGCTGAAGCTTTCTTT

cdr3_length: 14
clone_size: .
v_call: TRBV13
d_call: .
j_call: TRBJ1-6
cdr3_aa: CASSLSYRNSPLHF
cdr3_nt: TGTGCCAGCAGCCTAAGCTACCGTAATTCACCCCTCCACTTT

cdr3_length: 13
clone_size: .
v_call: TRBV19
d_call: .
j_call: TRBJ2-7
cdr3_aa: CASSYGRSYEQYF
cdr3_nt: TGTGCCAGTTCCTACGGTCGCTCCTACGAGCAGTACTTC

cdr3_length: 13
clone_size: .
v_call: TRBV28
d_call: TRBD1
j_call: TRBJ1-4
cdr3_aa: CASRTGGSFELFF
cdr3_nt: TGTGCCAGCAGGACAGGGGGCTCGTTCGAACTGTTTTTT

cdr3_length: 11
clone_size: once
v_call: TRBV5-1
d_call: .
j_call: TRBJ2-7
cdr3_aa: CASSQGGEQYF
cdr3_nt: TGCGCCAGCAGCCAGGGGGGCGAGCAGTACTTC

cdr3_length: 14
clone_size: .
v_call: TRBV5-6
d_call: TRBD1
j_call: TRBJ1-2
cdr3_aa: CASSYRDRGWGYTF
cdr3_nt: TGTGCCAGCAGCTACCGGGACAGGGGTTGGGGCTACACCTTC

cdr3_length: 15
clone_size: .
v_call: TRBV15
d_call: .
j_call: TRBJ1-4
cdr3_aa: CATRPADGGNEKLFF
cdr3_nt: TGTGCCACCAGGCCCGCAGACGGGGGTAATGAAAAACTGTTTTTT

cdr3_length: 19
clone_size: .
v_call: TRBV28
d_call: TRBD1
j_call: TRBJ1-1
cdr3_aa: CASSFWTGNDRSLNTEAFF
cdr3_nt: TGTGCCAGCAGTTTCTGGACAGGGAACGATCGGTCCCTGAACACTGAAGCTTTCTTT

cdr3_length: 12
clone_size: .
v_call: TRBV19
d_call: .
j_call: TRBJ2-1
cdr3_aa: CASSMPGWFSFF
cdr3_nt: TGTGCCAGTAGTATGCCGGGATGGTTTTCGTTCTTC

cdr3_length: 12
clone_size: few
v_call: TRBV7-9
d_call: .
j_call: TRBJ1-4
cdr3_aa: CASSFGGEKLFF
cdr3_nt: TGTGCCAGCAGCTTCGGTGGAGAAAAACTGTTTTTT

cdr3_length: 15
clone_size: .
v_call: TRBV5-1
d_call: .
j_call: TRBJ1-1
cdr3_aa: CASSLETGLNTEAFF
cdr3_nt: TGCGCCAGCAGCTTGGAGACCGGGCTCAACACTGAAGCTTTCTTT

cdr3_length: 13
clone_size: large
v_call: TRBV6-5
d_call: .
j_call: TRBJ1-2
cdr3_aa: CASSYSGAYGYTF
cdr3_nt: TGTGCCAGCAGTTATTCTGGGGCTTATGGCTACACCTTC

cdr3_length: 10
clone_size: few
v_call: TRBV28
d_call: .
j_call: TRBJ1-3
cdr3_aa: CASGGHTIYF
cdr3_nt: TGTGCCAGTGGGGGTCACACCATATATTTT

cdr3_length: 17
clone_size: .
v_call: TRBV7-9
d_call: TRBD1
j_call: TRBJ1-3
cdr3_aa: CASSWTGLRLSGNTIYF
cdr3_nt: TGTGCCAGCAGCTGGACAGGCCTTAGACTCTCTGGAAACACCATATATTTT

cdr3_length: 15
clone_size: .
v_call: TRBV2
d_call: .
j_call: TRBJ1-4
cdr3_aa: CASSDLTPGTEKLFF
cdr3_nt: TGTGCCAGCAGTGACTTAACCCCTGGGACTGAAAAACTGTTTTTT

cdr3_length: 13
clone_size: few
v_call: TRBV6-6
d_call: .
j_call: TRBJ1-2
cdr3_aa: CASSTGTPVGYTF
cdr3_nt: TGTGCCAGCAGCACCGGGACCCCGGTCGGCTACACCTTC

cdr3_length: 14
clone_size: few
v_call: TRBV2
d_call: .
j_call: TRBJ1-3
cdr3_aa: CASRPGPEGNTIYF
cdr3_nt: TGTGCCAGCAGGCCGGGACCGGAGGGAAACACCATATATTTT

cdr3_length: 15
clone_size: .
v_call: TRBV7-3
d_call: .
j_call: TRBJ2-4
cdr3_aa: CASSPALGGKNIQYF
cdr3_nt: TGTGCCAGCAGCCCAGCCTTAGGTGGCAAAAACATTCAGTACTTC

cdr3_length: 14
clone_size: .
v_call: TRBV25-1
d_call: TRBD1
j_call: TRBJ2-5
cdr3_aa: CASSYRGDQETQYF
cdr3_nt: TGTGCCAGCAGTTACAGGGGGGATCAAGAGACCCAGTACTTC

cdr3_length: 17
clone_size: .
v_call: TRBV19
d_call: TRBD1
j_call: TRBJ1-1
cdr3_aa: CASSPWDSKSSDTEAFF
cdr3_nt: TGTGCCAGTAGTCCATGGGACAGTAAGTCCTCGGATACTGAAGCTTTCTTT

cdr3_length: 15
clone_size: few
v_call: TRBV29-1
d_call: .
j_call: TRBJ2-3
cdr3_aa: CSGITDWGASDTQYF
cdr3_nt: TGCAGCGGAATAACAGATTGGGGGGCCTCCGATACGCAGTATTTT

cdr3_length: 12
clone_size: .
v_call: TRBV19
d_call: .
j_call: TRBJ1-5
cdr3_aa: CASNFGDQPQHF
cdr3_nt: TGTGCCAGTAATTTTGGGGACCAGCCCCAGCATTTT

cdr3_length: 15
clone_size: .
v_call: TRBV5-3
d_call: .
j_call: TRBJ2-3
cdr3_aa: CASSFWVGNRDTQYF
cdr3_nt: TGTGCCAGCAGCTTTTGGGTGGGGAATCGGGATACGCAGTATTTT

cdr3_length: 14
clone_size: .
v_call: TRBV2
d_call: TRBD2
j_call: TRBJ2-7
cdr3_aa: CASSDRTRTYEQYF
cdr3_nt: TGTGCCAGCAGTGACAGGACTAGAACCTACGAGCAGTACTTC

cdr3_length: 11
clone_size: few
v_call: TRBV9
d_call: .
j_call: TRBJ2-1
cdr3_aa: CASSPGTEQFF
cdr3_nt: TGTGCCAGCAGTCCAGGGACTGAGCAGTTCTTC

cdr3_length: 18
clone_size: .
v_call: TRBV7-9
d_call: .
j_call: TRBJ1-4
cdr3_aa: CASSPSLGAPATNEKLFF
cdr3_nt: TGTGCCAGCAGCCCCTCGCTGGGGGCCCCAGCAACTAATGAAAAACTGTTTTTT

cdr3_length: 15
clone_size: .
v_call: TRBV2
d_call: .
j_call: TRBJ1-2
cdr3_aa: CASSPGVQGGYGYTF
cdr3_nt: TGTGCCAGCAGCCCCGGTGTTCAGGGTGGGTATGGCTACACCTTC

cdr3_length: 11
clone_size: .
v_call: TRBV20-1
d_call: .
j_call: TRBJ2-3
cdr3_aa: CSATLRDTQYF
cdr3_nt: TGCAGTGCTACCCTCAGGGATACGCAGTATTTT